This T cell receptor beta chain was observed in a study of T-cell reconstitution after alpha-beta-depleted transplantation in children (TCRdb year 2016). With regard to the full study: Using TCR repertoire profiling, the study followed T-cell immune reconstitution in a quantitative way in children after TCRalphabeta/CD19-depleted allogeneic hematopoietic cell transplantation. Study-level results and caveats: About two months after transplant, the apparently early recovery of alphabetaT-cell counts reportedly depended on just several hundred clones that had expanded rapidly and came from non-depleted graft cells. Over subsequent months, a decline in hyperexpanded clone frequencies was noted, and after one year, T-cell counts and TCRbeta diversity were mostly ascribed to newly produced T cells. In some patients, the high TCRbeta diversity seen at day 60 was put down to recipient T cells and intrathymic progenitors that had survived conditioning.

The CDR3 starts with the cysteine, ends with the valine, and has 17 residues. Of all the DNA, just the CDR3 is kept, 51 bases in frame from base 1. Per the germline V gene, SGHDT is the CDR1 and YYEEEE is the CDR2. The junction shows trimming of 3 bases on V and 4 bases on J, and the gene matches do not reach 13 bases of it. In the paper's terms, the treatment or condition label means: allogeneic hematopoietic cell transplantation with graft depleted of TCRalphabeta T cells and CD19 B cells. The children who served as transplant recipients had been given grafts of TCRalphabeta/CD19-depleted allogeneic hematopoietic cells. As concerns this clonotype: This receptor's antigen is unknown. Nothing much larger sits one base from this clone, and base qualities are not available.

The protocol used for the library was PCR. Sequenced on an Illumina HiSeq 2500. Molecular barcoding was employed in the preparation of TCR libraries, with unique molecular identifiers being used to normalize TCRbeta repertoire quantification. Using fastp trimming at Q25 and MiXCR clonotype assembly, TCRdb reanalyzed the public sequencing data and kept in-frame beta chains. Every distinct CDR3 protein forms one entry, paired with its most common genes and DNA. This sample gives about 580,000 distinct CDR3 sequences in total; more than 20% of them show up just once. Roughly 13% of the sample is held by the ten biggest clonotypes.

This specimen was PBMCs, mostly from graft donor cells, taken 360 days after TCRalphabeta/CD19-depleted stem cell transplant. This TCR came from a boy younger than two who had a stem cell transplant for acute myeloid leukemia, so the T cells may come from the graft donor. This chain is built from TRBV5-6 and TRBJ2-7; TRBD1 matches 10 bases in the middle. The nucleotide sequence is given as TGTGCCAGCAGCTACTCCGGGACAGGGGACGGGGCTTACGAGCAGTACGTC. This sequence encodes CASSYSGTGDGAYEQYV.